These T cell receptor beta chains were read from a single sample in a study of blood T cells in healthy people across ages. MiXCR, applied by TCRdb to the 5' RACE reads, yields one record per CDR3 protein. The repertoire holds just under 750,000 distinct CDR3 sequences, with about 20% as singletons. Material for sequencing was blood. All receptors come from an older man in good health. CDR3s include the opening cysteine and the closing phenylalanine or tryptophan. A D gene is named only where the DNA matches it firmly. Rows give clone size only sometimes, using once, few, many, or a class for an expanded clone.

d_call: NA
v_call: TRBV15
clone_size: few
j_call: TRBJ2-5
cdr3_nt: TGTGCCACCAGCATAGTAGGGGACCAAGAGACCCAGTACTTC
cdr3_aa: CATSIVGDQETQYF

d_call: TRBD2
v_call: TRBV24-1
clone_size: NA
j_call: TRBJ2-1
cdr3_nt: TGTGCCACCAGTGACCGGACTAGCGGGCCGTTGCAGTTCTTC
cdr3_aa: CATSDRTSGPLQFF

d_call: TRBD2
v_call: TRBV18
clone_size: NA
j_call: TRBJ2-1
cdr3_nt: TGTGCCAGCTCACCAAGTAGCGGGCTCAACAATGAGCAGTTCTTC
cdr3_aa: CASSPSSGLNNEQFF

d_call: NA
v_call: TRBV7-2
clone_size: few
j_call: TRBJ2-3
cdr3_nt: TGTGCCAGCAGTTTTACTTCAGGGTTAGATACGCAGTATTTT
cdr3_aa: CASSFTSGLDTQYF

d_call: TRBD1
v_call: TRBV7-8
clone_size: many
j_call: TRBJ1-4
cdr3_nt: TGTGCCAGCCGTCCACAGGGGACTAATGAAAAACTGTTTTTT
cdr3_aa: CASRPQGTNEKLFF

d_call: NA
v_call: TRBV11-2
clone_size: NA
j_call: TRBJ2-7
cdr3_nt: TGTGCCAGCAGCCCGAGTCGGGCAGGTGGGGGCGAGCAGTACTTC
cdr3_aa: CASSPSRAGGGEQYF

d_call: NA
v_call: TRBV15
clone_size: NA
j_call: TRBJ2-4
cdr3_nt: TGTGCCACCAGCAGCCAAAACATTCAGTACTTC
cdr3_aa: CATSSQNIQYF

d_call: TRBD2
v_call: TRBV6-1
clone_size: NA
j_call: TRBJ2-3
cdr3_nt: TGTGCCAGCAGTGCTCAGACTAGCGGGGATCCAGATACGCAGTATTTT
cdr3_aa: CASSAQTSGDPDTQYF

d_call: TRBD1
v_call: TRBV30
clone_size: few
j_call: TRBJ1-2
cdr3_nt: TGTGCCTGGAGTGCCGACAGGGTCTCTGGCTACACCTTC
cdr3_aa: CAWSADRVSGYTF

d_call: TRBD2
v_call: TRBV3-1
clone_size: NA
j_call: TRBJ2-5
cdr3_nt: TGTGCCAGCAGCCAGACTAGCGGGGGGAAGTTCTTC
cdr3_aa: CASSQTSGGKFF

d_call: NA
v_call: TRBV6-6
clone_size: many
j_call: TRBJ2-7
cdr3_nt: TGTGCCAGCAGGCCCGGACAGAACCCCTACGAGCAGTACTTC
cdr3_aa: CASRPGQNPYEQYF

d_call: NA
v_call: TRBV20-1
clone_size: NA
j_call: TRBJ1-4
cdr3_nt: TGCAGTGCTAGTCCCCTGGGAGGGAGGCTCGAAAAACTGTTTTTT
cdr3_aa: CSASPLGGRLEKLFF

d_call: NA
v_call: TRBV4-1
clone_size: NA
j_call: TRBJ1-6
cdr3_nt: TGCGCCAGCAGCCAAGATCTTTCCGGGACGGTCCACTTT
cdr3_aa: CASSQDLSGTVHF

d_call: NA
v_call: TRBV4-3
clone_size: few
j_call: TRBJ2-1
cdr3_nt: TGCGCCAGCAGCCAAGTTTGGGGTAGCTCCTACAATGAGCAGTTCTTC
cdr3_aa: CASSQVWGSSYNEQFF

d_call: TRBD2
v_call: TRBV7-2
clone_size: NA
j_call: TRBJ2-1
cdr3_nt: TGTGCCAGCAGCTTAGTGGGGGGGATGGATGAGCAGTTCTTC
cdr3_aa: CASSLVGGMDEQFF

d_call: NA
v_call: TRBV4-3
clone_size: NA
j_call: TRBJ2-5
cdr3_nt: TGCGCCAGCAGCCCAGAGGGCACAGCGTCAGACCAAGAGACCCAGTACTTC
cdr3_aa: CASSPEGTASDQETQYF

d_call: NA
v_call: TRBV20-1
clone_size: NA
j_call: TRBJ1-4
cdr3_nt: TGCAGTGCTAGTCGGGCTCCAACAAATGAAAAACTGTTTTTT
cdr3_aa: CSASRAPTNEKLFF

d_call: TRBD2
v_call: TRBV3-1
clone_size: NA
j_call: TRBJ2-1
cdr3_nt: TGTGCCAGCAGCCTAGGACTAGCGGGGGGAAGGCGCTACAATGAGCAGTTCTTC
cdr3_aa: CASSLGLAGGRRYNEQFF

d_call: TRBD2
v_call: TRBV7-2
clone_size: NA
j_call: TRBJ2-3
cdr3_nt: TGTGCCAGCACCTTCCAGGTAGCGGGAGGTCCAGATACGCAGTATTTT
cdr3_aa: CASTFQVAGGPDTQYF

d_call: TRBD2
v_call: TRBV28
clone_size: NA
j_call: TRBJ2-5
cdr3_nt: TGTGCCAGCAGTTTATCCAGGACTAGCGGGATCGGAGAGACCCAGTACTTC
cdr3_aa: CASSLSRTSGIGETQYF

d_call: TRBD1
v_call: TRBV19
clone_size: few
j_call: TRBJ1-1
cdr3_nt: TGTGCCAGTAGGGACAGGGGAACGCACACTGAAGCTTTCTTT
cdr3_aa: CASRDRGTHTEAFF

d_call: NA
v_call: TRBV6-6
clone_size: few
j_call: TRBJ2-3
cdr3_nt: TGTGCCAGCAGTTCGGCATTTACCACAGATACGCAGTATTTT
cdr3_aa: CASSSAFTTDTQYF

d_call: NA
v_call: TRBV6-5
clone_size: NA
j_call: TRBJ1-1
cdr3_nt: TGTGCCAGCAGTTACTCCGTGACTGAAGCTTTCTTT
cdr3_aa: CASSYSVTEAFF

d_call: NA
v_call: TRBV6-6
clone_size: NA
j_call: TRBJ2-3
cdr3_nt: TGTGCCAGCTTTGTTAGGTTAGGGACCTCCGGCGGCACAGATACGCAGTATTTT
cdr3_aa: CASFVRLGTSGGTDTQYF

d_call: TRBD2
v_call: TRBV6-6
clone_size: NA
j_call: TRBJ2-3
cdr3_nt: TGTGCCAGCAGGTCCCGGGACTATAGCACAGATACGCAGTATTTT
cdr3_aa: CASRSRDYSTDTQYF

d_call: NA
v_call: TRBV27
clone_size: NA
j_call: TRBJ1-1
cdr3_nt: TGTGCCAGCTGGGAGAGGGGAGGCAAAGCTGAAGCTTTCTTT
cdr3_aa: CASWERGGKAEAFF

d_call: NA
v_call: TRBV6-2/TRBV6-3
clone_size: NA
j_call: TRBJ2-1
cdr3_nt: TGTGCCAGCGCTACCGTGGTATTGCCCCAGTTCTTC
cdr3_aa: CASATVVLPQFF

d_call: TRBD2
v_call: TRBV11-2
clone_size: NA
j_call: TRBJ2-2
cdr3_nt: TGTGCCAGCAGCCGAAGTCGACTAGCGGGGTACGGGGAGCTGTTTTTT
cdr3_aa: CASSRSRLAGYGELFF

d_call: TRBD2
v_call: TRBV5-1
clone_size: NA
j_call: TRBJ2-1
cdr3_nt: TGCGCCAGCAGCTTTAGCGGGTCGACGAATGAGCAGTTCTTC
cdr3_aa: CASSFSGSTNEQFF

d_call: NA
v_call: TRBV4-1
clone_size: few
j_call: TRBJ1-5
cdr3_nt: TGCGCCAGCAGCCAAGAAAGGCGGGACCGGCCCCAGCATTTT
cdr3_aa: CASSQERRDRPQHF

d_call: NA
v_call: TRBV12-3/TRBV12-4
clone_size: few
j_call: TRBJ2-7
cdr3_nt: TGTGCCAGCAGTTTAGCCGGCGACAGAACCTACGAGCAGTACTTC
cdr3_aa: CASSLAGDRTYEQYF

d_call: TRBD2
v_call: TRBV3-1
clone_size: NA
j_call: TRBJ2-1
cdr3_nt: TGTGCCAGCAGCCAAGTTAGCGGGAGAGGGCATGAGCAGTTCTTC
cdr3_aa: CASSQVSGRGHEQFF

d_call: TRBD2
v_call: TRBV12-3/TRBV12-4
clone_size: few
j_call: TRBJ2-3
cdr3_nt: TGTGCCAGCAGTTTAGGGACTAGCGGGAGGGCAGATACGCAGTATTTT
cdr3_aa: CASSLGTSGRADTQYF

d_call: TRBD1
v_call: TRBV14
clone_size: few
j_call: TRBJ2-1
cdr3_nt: TGTGCCAGCAGCCAAGGCCTTGGACAGGGGACGAATGAGCAGTTCTTC
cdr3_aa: CASSQGLGQGTNEQFF

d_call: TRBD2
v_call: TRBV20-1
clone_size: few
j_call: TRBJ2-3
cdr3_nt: TGCAGTGTAGGGTATAGCGGGAGAACAGATACGCAGTATTTT
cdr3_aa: CSVGYSGRTDTQYF

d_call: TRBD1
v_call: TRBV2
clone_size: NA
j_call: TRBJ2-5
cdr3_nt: TGTGCCAGCAGGCACGGGACAGGGGGTGAGACCCAGTACTTC
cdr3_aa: CASRHGTGGETQYF

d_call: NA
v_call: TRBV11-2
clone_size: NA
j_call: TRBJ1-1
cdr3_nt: TGTGCCAGCAGCTTAGCAGTTCAGAATATGAACACTGAAGCTTTCTTT
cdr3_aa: CASSLAVQNMNTEAFF